This entry describes one TCR beta chain. Its antigen has not been determined. No per-base quality is available; no much larger clone lies one base away. This sample was included in a study of identical twins (dated by TCRdb to about 2016). Background for the entire study: TCR alpha and beta repertoires from monozygotic twins, unrelated adults of various ages and cord blood were deep-sequenced to test whether fetal clonotypes persist. Replicate twin experiments were performed at different times using different library preparation protocols to rule out contamination. Points the paper makes about the study in general: Because the same donors could not be followed over many years, the conclusions relied on cross-sectional statistical analysis. Compared with coincidental sharing between unrelated individuals, out-of-frame TCR alpha sequences shared between twins had an excess of sequences with low generation probability. The excess sharing between twins in beta out-of-frame sequences was weaker because fewer shared sequences reduced the signal-to-noise ratio. In monozygotic twins, recombination models systematically underestimated out-of-frame TCR alpha sharing, but the models matched the sharing seen between unrelated individuals. Abundant cord blood beta clonotypes carried fewer insertions; young adult naive repertoires showed a weaker similar trend, while memory repertoires showed none. Zero-insertion analyses could be partly confounded by invariant T cells such as MAIT and iNKT, although diverse VJ usage argued against such confounding for most clonotypes.

Libraries came from 5' RACE. Sequencing used an Illumina HiSeq 2000. A universal primer binding site was introduced by template switching, and a unique molecular identifier was present in the final cDNA, enabling accurate counting of TCR cDNA molecules. First-strand cDNA for TCR alpha and beta chains was synthesized from specific primers in the conserved constant-segment region. Each cDNA library was double barcoded, with a SMART-Mk sample barcode plus Illumina barcodes, to control for contamination. Two successive PCR steps introduced TruSeq adapter sequences along with Illumina sample barcodes. TCR alpha and beta cDNA libraries were sequenced on the Illumina HiSeq platform with custom primers. The source study handled its data this way. Raw reads were processed with MiGEC to extract unique molecular identifiers, and MiXCR was used to determine CDR3 positions. For each individual, recombination models were inferred using an EM algorithm with the repgenHMM and IGoR tools. Shared clonotype analysis was performed with the tcR package in R, normalizing sharing by the product of cloneset sizes. To study raw recombination without the effects of thymic and clonal selection, out-of-frame nonproductive sequences were analyzed. TCRdb passed the public sequencing reads through fastp at Q25 and MiXCR, retaining productive beta sequences. Identical CDR3 protein sequences are pooled into one entry, listed with their most common genes and DNA. The V and J calls reflect TCRdb's pipeline rather than the authors' work. Here the sample has hundreds of thousands of distinct CDR3 sequences; under 25% occur a single time. The ten largest clones represent about 0.5% of the sample.

Every donor was a healthy Caucasian. The twin cohort consisted of three pairs of female monozygotic twins, all aged roughly 18 to 30 years. Positive isolation kits from Invitrogen were used to isolate CD4+ and CD8+ T cell populations. Looking up the germline V gene yields CDR1 WSHSY and CDR2 SAAADI. Reading from cysteine to phenylalanine, the CDR3 counts 16 amino acids. Only CDR3 DNA remains: 48 bases, in frame from the first base. V is clipped by 6 bases and J by 0 bases, and the sequence between their germline boundaries is 16 bases long. This same sample was also taken into another study, of yellow fever vaccine responses in identical twins. From the second report: According to the authors, the vaccine-induced T cell response in identical twins seemed to be partly convergent and partly specific to each individual. Focusing on identical twins, the study followed the T cell clones that responded to the vaccine, and did so with precision.

Sample: CD4+ T cells sorted from blood. The sequence derives from a young woman in good health. The chain is made from TRBV10-2 and TRBJ2-3; TRBD2 is a possible D gene, resting on 5 matching bases. The DNA sequence follows: TGCGCCAGCAGGGAGGTTGGCAGTGCTAGCACAGATACGCAGTATTTT. Translated, it reads CASREVGSASTDTQYF.